This record concerns one TCR beta chain sequence. Each CDR3 protein is one row after TCRdb ran MiXCR on the 5' RACE reads. Counted here are fewer than 500,000 distinct CDR3 sequences, roughly 13% occurring once; the ten biggest clones make up approximately 0.9%. This CDR3 comprises 12 residues. V was clipped by 3 bases and J by 12 bases, with 15 bases between them. The data stem from a study of identical twins. These data are also associated with another study on yellow fever vaccine responses in identical twins.

Sequencing was done on a sample of CD4+ T cells sorted from blood. This receptor was taken from a young woman in good health. This chain uses TRBV12-3 or TRBV12-4 with TRBJ2-7, with D perhaps matching TRBD1 or TRBD2 (5 bases each). In nucleotides, the CDR3 is TGTGCCAGCAGTTTTAACCGGGACCCTGGGTACTTC. Protein: CASSFNRDPGYF.